A selection of T cell receptor beta chains follows, all from one sample in a study of T cells in Graves' hyperthyroidism and ophthalmopathy. Via MiXCR, TCRdb re-called the multiplex PCR reads, giving one row per CDR3 protein. The table lists around 540,000 distinct CDR3 sequences, 15% to 20% of them singletons. The sequencing input was blood. All receptors derive from a woman in her twenties or thirties with Graves' ophthalmopathy. The CDR3 runs from the conserved cysteine through the conserved F or W. Fields, in order: V gene, clone size, J gene, D gene, CDR3 protein, CDR3 DNA. A D gene is named only where the DNA matches it firmly. Only some rows state a clone size, as once, few, many or a class for expanded clones.

>TRBV10-3|many|TRBJ2-1|TRBD2
CAITSRGGPYNEQFF
TGTGCCATCACTTCTCGGGGAGGGCCTTACAATGAGCAGTTCTTC
>TRBV7-9|few|TRBJ1-3|.
CASSPAGRSSGNTIYF
TGTGCCAGCAGCCCTGCCGGACGTAGCTCTGGAAACACCATATATTTT
>TRBV28|many|TRBJ1-1|TRBD1
CASSGTVGQGVLRAFF
TGTGCCAGCAGCGGAACTGTGGGACAGGGTGTACTGAGGGCTTTCTTT
>TRBV29-1|many|TRBJ2-2|TRBD1
CSVTGELPNTGELFF
TGCAGCGTCACAGGGGAGCTTCCGAACACCGGGGAGCTGTTTTTT
>TRBV19|.|TRBJ2-1|.
CASSVQRYNEQFF
TGTGCCAGTAGTGTCCAACGTTACAATGAGCAGTTCTTC
>TRBV28|few|TRBJ1-5|.
CATTGTDQPQHF
TGTGCCACCACAGGGACTGATCAGCCCCAGCATTTT
>TRBV6-1|few|TRBJ1-1|.
CASSELSRTEAFF
TGTGCCAGCAGTGAACTTTCTAGGACTGAAGCTTTCTTT
>TRBV20-1|.|TRBJ2-7|TRBD2
CSASGTTPYEQYF
TGCAGTGCATCCGGGACTACACCCTACGAGCAGTACTTC
>TRBV7-2|many|TRBJ2-2|TRBD2
CASSLDPSGVTSTGELFF
TGTGCCAGCAGCTTAGACCCTAGCGGGGTAACTTCCACCGGGGAGCTGTTTTTT
>TRBV28|few|TRBJ2-2|.
CASSLVGGRGGNTGELFF
TGTGCCAGCAGTTTGGTGGGCGGCAGGGGCGGCAACACCGGGGAGCTGTTTTTT
>TRBV12-3/TRBV12-4|few|TRBJ1-6|.
CASSLPGEGSPLHF
TGTGCCAGCAGTTTACCAGGGGAAGGATCACCCCTCCACTTT
>TRBV11-2|many|TRBJ2-7|.
CASSRDPTGLYEQYF
TGTGCCAGCAGCCGAGATCCAACAGGGTTGTACGAGCAGTACTTC
>TRBV3-1|many|TRBJ2-1|.
CASSQVEYNEQFF
TGTGCCAGCAGCCAGGTCGAGTACAATGAGCAGTTCTTC
>TRBV2|.|TRBJ2-7|TRBD1
CASTQTGSSYEQYF
TGTGCCAGCACCCAGACAGGGAGCTCCTACGAGCAGTACTTC
>TRBV11-3|few|TRBJ2-1|.
CASSLVRTAYNEQFF
TGTGCCAGCAGCTTAGTCAGGACAGCCTACAATGAGCAGTTCTTC
>TRBV20-1|few|TRBJ1-2|.
CSAWGGGYTF
TGCAGTGCCTGGGGGGGTGGCTACACCTTC
>TRBV11-2|.|TRBJ1-1|TRBD1
CASSQQGVGTEAFF
TGTGCCAGTAGTCAACAGGGGGTGGGCACTGAAGCTTTCTTT
>TRBV15|few|TRBJ1-4|.
CATSIGSQAFNEKLFF
TGTGCCACCAGCATAGGAAGTCAGGCCTTTAATGAAAAACTGTTTTTT
>TRBV28|.|TRBJ2-7|TRBD1
CASSLQFGWDSRSPYEQYF
TGTGCCAGCAGTTTACAGTTTGGTTGGGACAGCAGGAGCCCCTACGAGCAGTACTTC
>TRBV29-1|few|TRBJ2-7|.
CSVELGSSYEQYF
TGCAGCGTTGAATTGGGGAGCTCCTACGAGCAGTACTTC
>TRBV30|.|TRBJ2-1|.
CAWTGRYNEQFF
TGTGCCTGGACCGGGCGGTACAATGAGCAGTTCTTC
>TRBV12-5|many|TRBJ2-1|TRBD2
CASGLSAGGAGEQFF
TGTGCTAGTGGTTTGTCAGCGGGAGGCGCGGGTGAGCAGTTCTTC
>TRBV20-1|.|TRBJ2-2|.
CSARGPNTGELFF
TGCAGTGCCAGGGGTCCGAACACCGGGGAGCTGTTTTTT
>TRBV6-2/TRBV6-3|many|TRBJ2-2|.
CASSYVPIAEYTGELFF
TGTGCCAGCAGTTACGTGCCGATAGCGGAGTACACCGGGGAGCTGTTTTTT
>TRBV29-1|.|TRBJ2-7|TRBD1
CSVYGQGSYEQYF
TGCAGCGTGTATGGACAGGGGTCCTACGAGCAGTACTTC
>TRBV6-1|.|TRBJ1-5|.
CASSELAGTQPQHF
TGTGCCAGCAGTGAACTTGCGGGAACACAGCCCCAGCATTTT
>TRBV10-3|.|TRBJ2-1|TRBD2
CAIRGGGAGGEDNEQFF
TGTGCCATCAGGGGGGGAGGAGCGGGAGGAGAGGACAATGAGCAGTTCTTC
>TRBV11-2|many|TRBJ2-5|TRBD1
CASKKGQQETQYF
TGTGCCAGCAAAAAGGGACAGCAAGAGACCCAGTACTTC
>TRBV11-3|many|TRBJ2-5|TRBD2
CASSSPREGETQYF
TGTGCCAGCAGCTCCCCGCGGGAGGGCGAGACCCAGTACTTC
>TRBV24-1|many|TRBJ1-5|.
CATSVDGTNQPQHF
TGTGCCACCAGTGTAGACGGAACCAATCAGCCCCAGCATTTT
>TRBV28|many|TRBJ1-5|.
CASGGGFNQPQHF
TGTGCCAGCGGGGGGGGGTTCAATCAGCCCCAGCATTTT
>TRBV12-3/TRBV12-4|.|TRBJ2-1|.
CASSLEGLPQEQFF
TGTGCCAGCAGTTTAGAGGGTCTGCCCCAGGAGCAGTTCTTC
>TRBV5-4|many|TRBJ1-1|.
CASSVHRDYTEAFF
TGTGCCAGCAGCGTCCACAGGGATTACACTGAAGCTTTCTTT
>TRBV12-3/TRBV12-4|many|TRBJ1-1|.
CASSLGFGNTEAFF
TGTGCCAGCAGTTTAGGTTTCGGCAACACTGAAGCTTTCTTT
>TRBV4-2|many|TRBJ2-1|TRBD1
CASSQDDRGRRVNGEQFF
TGTGCCAGCAGCCAAGATGACAGGGGGCGGCGGGTTAATGGTGAGCAGTTCTTC
>TRBV6-2/TRBV6-3|few|TRBJ1-1|.
CASSYAGQGNTEAFF
TGTGCCAGCAGTTATGCCGGGCAGGGGAACACTGAAGCTTTCTTT
>TRBV7-9|.|TRBJ2-7|TRBD1
CASSPPRQGGTYEQYF
TGTGCCAGCAGCCCTCCACGACAGGGCGGCACCTACGAGCAGTACTTC
>TRBV13|many|TRBJ2-7|TRBD2
CASSAGLAASYEQYF
TGTGCCAGCAGCGCCGGACTAGCGGCGTCCTACGAGCAGTACTTC
>TRBV5-1|few|TRBJ2-2|TRBD1
CASSRDSSDGELFF
TGCGCCAGCAGCAGGGACAGTTCCGACGGGGAGCTGTTTTTT
>TRBV18|many|TRBJ1-2|.
CASSPTPRVGYTF
TGTGCCAGCTCACCAACCCCCAGGGTTGGCTACACCTTC
>TRBV20-1|many|TRBJ2-1|.
CSARDSPSQNEQFF
TGCAGTGCTAGAGATTCGCCTAGCCAAAATGAGCAGTTCTTC
>TRBV12-3/TRBV12-4|many|TRBJ1-1|.
CASSLKNTEAFF
TGTGCCAGCAGTTTAAAGAACACTGAAGCTTTCTTT
>TRBV18|.|TRBJ2-7|.
CASSPPNSKSDEQYF
TGTGCCAGCTCACCACCGAATAGTAAGAGTGACGAGCAGTACTTC
>TRBV28|many|TRBJ2-7|TRBD2
CASSSQTSGNYEQYF
TGTGCCAGCAGTTCCCAGACTAGCGGAAACTACGAGCAGTACTTC
>TRBV5-1|many|TRBJ2-7|TRBD1
CASIMGRGQLHEQYF
TGCGCCTCCATAATGGGCAGGGGGCAGCTTCACGAGCAGTACTTC
>TRBV18|.|TRBJ2-5|.
CASSPPNDALETQYF
TGTGCCAGCTCACCACCGAATGACGCTTTGGAGACCCAGTACTTC
>TRBV13|many|TRBJ2-1|.
CASSQERAGTYNEQFF
TGTGCCAGCAGCCAAGAAAGGGCCGGTACCTACAATGAGCAGTTCTTC
>TRBV5-5|many|TRBJ2-7|.
CASSLAGMSYEQYF
TGTGCCAGCAGCTTGGCAGGGATGTCCTACGAGCAGTACTTC
>TRBV10-3|many|TRBJ2-7|TRBD1
CAISMGQELYEQYF
TGTGCCATCAGCATGGGACAGGAACTCTACGAGCAGTACTTC
>TRBV20-1|many|TRBJ2-7|TRBD2
CSASLAGSGLGEQYF
TGCAGTGCTTCACTAGCGGGATCAGGATTAGGCGAGCAGTACTTC